The 8 T cell receptor beta chains presented below share a single source sample, sequenced in a study of blood T cell repertoires in COVID-19. Sequenced by immunoSEQ multiplex PCR; TCRdb stores in-frame clones only, minus some. The sample has about 100,000 clones, 80% to 85% seen once. Source material: peripheral blood. These TCRs come from a human donor in a cohort sampled during active COVID-19.

The rearrangement links TRBV6-2 or TRBV6-3 to TRBJ2-1; tentatively, D is TRBD2 (6 bases). The CDR3 length is 17 residues. V was clipped by 0 bases and J by 2 bases, with 14 bases between them. Germline CDR1 reads MNHEY; CDR2 reads SVGEGT. CDR3 sequence: CASSYSGGTGPYNEQFF. CDR3 bases: TGTGCCAGCAGTTACTCGGGCGGGACGGGTCCCTACAATGAGCAGTTCTTC.

The chain uses TRBV7-2 and TRBJ1-1; no firm D call. The V gene's germline CDR1 is SGHTA and CDR2 FQGNSA. This CDR3 comprises 13 residues. Trimming took off 3 bases at V and 9 bases at J, with 14 bases between the two ends. CDR3 residues: CASSLSFGDQAFF. The CDR3 DNA reads TGTGCCAGCAGCTTGTCCTTCGGGGATCAAGCTTTCTTT.

CDR3 nucleotides: TGTGCCAGCAGCCAGGACAGAGTTCCCGTCAGGGCTGAAGCTTTCTTT. Its protein product is CASSQDRVPVRAEAFF. This chain uses TRBV27 with TRBJ1-1; possibly TRBD1 for D (6 bases). This CDR3 has 16 residues. V was cut by 6 bases and J by 6 bases, with 23 bases left in between. Germline V gene lookup returns CDR1 MNHEY and CDR2 SMNVEV (reference sequence).

In this sample, this clone turned up many times. The chain links TRBV11-2 to TRBJ2-5; 9 bases are shared with TRBD1. V lost 3 bases to trimming and J lost 5 bases; unmatched junction nucleotides: 13. CDR3 length: 17 amino acids. Germline-derived CDR1 and CDR2 are SGHAT and FQNNGV. In nucleotides, the CDR3 is TGTGCCAGCAGCTTCGGACAGGGGCCCGGCAAGTGGGAGACCCAGTACTTC. This encodes CASSFGQGPGKWETQYF.

This chain uses TRBV28 with TRBJ2-4; TRBD1 matches at 7 bases. The CDR3 covers 18 residues. Germline V lookup: CDR1 MDHEN, CDR2 SYDVKM. V was pared by 4 bases and J by 2 bases, with 14 bases of the junction left unmatched. The CDR3, as DNA: TGTGCCAGCAGTTCCCCCCGACGCACAGGGGAATCCAAAAACATTCAGTACTTC. It encodes CASSSPRRTGESKNIQYF.

The chain joins TRBV28 to TRBJ2-7; D gene unclear. CDR3 size: 14 residues. Germline V gene sequence: CDR1 MDHEN, CDR2 SYDVKM. V lost 5 bases and J lost 0, with 11 bases in between. CDR3 sequence: CASSLHGPSYEQYF. The CDR3 nucleotides read TGTGCCAGCAGTCTCCATGGGCCCTCCTACGAGCAGTACTTC.

This clone was found once. The chain recombines TRBV5-1 with TRBJ2-5; TRBD2 might be the D (5 bases). V lost 2 bases and J 0 bases, leaving 8 bases between the germline ends. The CDR3 runs to 14 residues. Germline V gives CDR1 SGHRS, CDR2 YFSETQ. CDR3: CASSLLDDQETQYF. The CDR3 DNA reads as TGCGCCAGCAGCTTACTAGACGACCAAGAGACCCAGTACTTC.

The genes are TRBV4-3 and TRBJ1-6; D may be TRBD1 (6 bases). This CDR3 is built from 16 residues. Germline assignment: CDR1 LGHNA and CDR2 YSLEER. The ends were cut back, 1 base at V and 5 bases at J, with 12 bases in the middle. This chain's CDR3 is CASSQAPDRNNSPLHF. The CDR3, as DNA: TGCGCCAGCAGCCAAGCTCCGGACAGAAATAATTCACCCCTCCACTTT.